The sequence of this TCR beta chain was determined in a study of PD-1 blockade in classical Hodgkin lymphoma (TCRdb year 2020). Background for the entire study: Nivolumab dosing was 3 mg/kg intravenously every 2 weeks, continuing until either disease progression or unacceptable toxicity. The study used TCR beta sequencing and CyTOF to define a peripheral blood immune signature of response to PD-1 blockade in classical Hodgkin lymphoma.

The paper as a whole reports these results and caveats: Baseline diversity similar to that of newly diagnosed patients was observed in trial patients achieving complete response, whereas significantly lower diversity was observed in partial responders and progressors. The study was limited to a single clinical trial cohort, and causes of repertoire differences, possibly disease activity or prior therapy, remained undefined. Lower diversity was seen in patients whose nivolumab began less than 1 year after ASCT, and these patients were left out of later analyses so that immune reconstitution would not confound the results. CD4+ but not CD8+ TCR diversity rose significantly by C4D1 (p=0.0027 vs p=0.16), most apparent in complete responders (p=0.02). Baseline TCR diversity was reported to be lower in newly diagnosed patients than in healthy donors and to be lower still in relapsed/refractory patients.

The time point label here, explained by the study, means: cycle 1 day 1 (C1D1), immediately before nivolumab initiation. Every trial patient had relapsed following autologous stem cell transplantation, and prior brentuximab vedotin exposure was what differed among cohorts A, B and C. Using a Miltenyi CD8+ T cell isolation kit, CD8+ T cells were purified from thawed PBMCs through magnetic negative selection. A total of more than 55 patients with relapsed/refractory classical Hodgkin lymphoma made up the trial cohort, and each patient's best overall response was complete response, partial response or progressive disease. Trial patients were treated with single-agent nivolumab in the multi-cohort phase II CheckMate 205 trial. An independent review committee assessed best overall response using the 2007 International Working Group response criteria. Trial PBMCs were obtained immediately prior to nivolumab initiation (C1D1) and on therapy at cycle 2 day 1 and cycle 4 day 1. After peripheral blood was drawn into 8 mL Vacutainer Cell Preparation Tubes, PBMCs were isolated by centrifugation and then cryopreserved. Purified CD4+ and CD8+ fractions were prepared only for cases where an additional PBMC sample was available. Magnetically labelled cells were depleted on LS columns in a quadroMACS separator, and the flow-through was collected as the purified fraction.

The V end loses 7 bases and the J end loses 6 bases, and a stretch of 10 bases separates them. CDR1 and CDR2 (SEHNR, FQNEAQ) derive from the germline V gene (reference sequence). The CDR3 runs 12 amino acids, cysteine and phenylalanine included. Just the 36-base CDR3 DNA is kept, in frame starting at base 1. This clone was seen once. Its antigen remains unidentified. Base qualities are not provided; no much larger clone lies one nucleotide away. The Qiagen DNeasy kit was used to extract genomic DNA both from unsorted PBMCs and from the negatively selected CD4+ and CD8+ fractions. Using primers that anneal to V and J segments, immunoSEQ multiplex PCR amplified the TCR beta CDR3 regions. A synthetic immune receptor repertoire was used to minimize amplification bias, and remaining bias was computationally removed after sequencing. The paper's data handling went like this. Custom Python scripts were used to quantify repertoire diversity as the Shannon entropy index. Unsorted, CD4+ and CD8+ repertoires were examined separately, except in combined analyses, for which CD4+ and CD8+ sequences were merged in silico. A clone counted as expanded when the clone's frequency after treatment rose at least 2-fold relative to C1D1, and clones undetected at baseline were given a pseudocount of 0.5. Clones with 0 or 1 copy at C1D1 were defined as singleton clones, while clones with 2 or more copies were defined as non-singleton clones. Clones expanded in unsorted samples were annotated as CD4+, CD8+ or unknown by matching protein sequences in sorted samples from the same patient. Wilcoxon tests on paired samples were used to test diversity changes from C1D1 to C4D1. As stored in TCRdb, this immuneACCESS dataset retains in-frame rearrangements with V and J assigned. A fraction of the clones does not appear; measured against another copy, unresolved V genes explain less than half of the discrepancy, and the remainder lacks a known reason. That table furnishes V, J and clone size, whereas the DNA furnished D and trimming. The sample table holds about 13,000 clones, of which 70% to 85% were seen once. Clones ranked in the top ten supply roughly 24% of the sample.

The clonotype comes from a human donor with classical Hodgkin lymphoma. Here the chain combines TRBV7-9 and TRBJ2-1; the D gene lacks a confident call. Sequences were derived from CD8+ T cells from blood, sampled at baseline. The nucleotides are TGTGCCAGCAAATTCAACACCAATGAGCAGTTCTTC. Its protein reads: CASKFNTNEQFF. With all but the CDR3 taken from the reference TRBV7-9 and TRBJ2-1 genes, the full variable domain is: DTGVSQNPRHKITKRGQNVTFRCDPISEHNRLYWYRQTLGQGPEFLTYFQNEAQLEKSRLLSDRFSAERPKGSFSTLEIQRTEQGDSAMYLCASKFNTNEQFFGPGTRLTVL.